The 4 T cell receptor beta chains reported below all come from one sample, sequenced in a study of blood T cells in healthy people across ages. PCR was performed a second time for about 6 to 11 cycles using a sample-barcoded 5' primer and a J-beta primer mix. From the 5' RACE reads, TCRdb called clonotypes with MiXCR, one entry per CDR3 protein. Counted here are about 580,000 distinct CDR3 sequences, roughly 48% occurring once; the ten biggest clones make up 20% to 25%. The sample comprised blood. These TCRs come from a man older than 75 in good health.

This clonotype occurred a few times. This chain links TRBV29-1 with TRBJ1-4; maybe TRBD1 (6 bases). The CDR3 covers 13 residues. In germline, CDR1 is SQVTM, CDR2 ANQGSEA. The V end was cut by 4 bases, the J end by 8 bases, with 14 bases between. DNA for the CDR3: TGCAGCGTTGCCCGAGACAGGAAAGAAAAACTGTTTTTT. This translates into CSVARDRKEKLFF.

This clonotype was picked up a small number of times. V gene TRBV4-2 combines with J gene TRBJ1-4, with unresolved D. Germline lookup yields CDR1 LGHNA and CDR2 YNFKEQ. The CDR3 totals 16 residues. Trimming took off 1 base at V and 0 bases at J, with 9 bases between the two ends. The CDR3 here is CASSQAEGSTNEKLFF. The CDR3 DNA follows: TGTGCCAGCAGCCAAGCAGAGGGTTCAACTAATGAAAAACTGTTTTTT.

V gene TRBV20-1 combines with J gene TRBJ2-7, with a tentative D call TRBD2 (6 bases). There are 14 residues in the CDR3. Germline CDR1 DFQATT, CDR2 SNEGSKA (reference sequence). Trimming took off 1 base at V and 4 bases at J, with 14 bases between the two ends. In DNA, the CDR3 is TGCAGTGCTAGAGCTCAAGGAGGGTCATACGAGCAGTACTTC. Protein product: CSARAQGGSYEQYF.

This chain links TRBV5-1 with TRBJ2-7, with 8 positions matching TRBD2. This CDR3 has 17 amino acids. CDR1 is SGHRS and CDR2 is YFSETQ in the germline V gene. The ends lost 4 bases at V and 7 bases at J; junction bases unmatched: 19. The CDR3 sequence: CASSPSMERGSHNEQYF. The CDR3 DNA is TGCGCCAGCAGCCCAAGTATGGAGCGGGGGAGCCACAATGAGCAGTACTTC.